These 8 T cell receptor beta chains share one sample of origin, sequenced in a study of Tregs in tolerant kidney transplant recipients. Method: immunoSEQ multiplex PCR; TCRdb's copy keeps in-frame clones and lacks some. The sample lists 75,000 to 80,000 clones, roughly 90% occurring once. Source: Tregs from blood, taken before the transplant. These receptors were obtained from a human donor who received a combined kidney and bone marrow transplant.

The chain joins TRBV6-1 to TRBJ2-7; 9 positions agree with TRBD1. The CDR3 extends over 12 amino acids. After removal of 8 bases from V and 4 bases from J, the junction contained 3 bases not matched to a gene. Germline V gene lookup returns CDR1 MNHNS and CDR2 SASEGT. This CDR3 is CASQGTGYEQYF. The CDR3 nucleotides are TGTGCCAGCCAAGGGACAGGGTACGAGCAGTACTTC.

The V and J genes are TRBV5-1 and TRBJ2-1, with 9 bases that match TRBD2. There are 15 residues in the CDR3. Germline CDR1 reads SGHRS; CDR2 reads YFSETQ. Trimming at V came to 3 bases and at J to 3 bases, leaving 4 bases not matched to a gene. CDR3 nucleotides: TGCGCCAGCAGCTCCGGGACTAGCAACTACAATGAGCAGTTCTTC. Translating gives CASSSGTSNYNEQFF. The full variable domain, completed using reference TRBV5-1 and TRBJ2-1, is KAGVTQTPRYLIKTRGQQVTLSCSPISGHRSVSWYQQTPGQGLQFLFEYFSETQRNKGNFPGRFSGRQFSNSRSEMNVSTLELGDSALYLCASSSGTSNYNEQFFGPGTRLTVL.

The V gene is TRBV28, the J gene TRBJ2-5; 11 bases map to TRBD2. The DNA end is a closer match to TRBJ2-7, so the J assignment may be wrong. The CDR3 is 20 residues long. CDR1 and CDR2 from the germline V gene are MDHEN and SYDVKM. The CDR3 DNA is TGTGCCAGCAGTCTCCCCTTAAGGCTAGCGGGAGGATCAAGCTCCTACGAGCAGTACTTC. This translates into CASSLPLRLAGGSSSYEQYF.

This rearrangement joins TRBV29-1 to TRBJ2-1; D might be TRBD1 (5 bases). The CDR3 is made up of 13 amino acids. Trimming took 2 bases from V and 7 from J, leaving 12 bases between them. Germline loops: CDR1 SQVTM, CDR2 ANQGSEA. Here the CDR3 reads CSVERVAGNEQFF. In nucleotides, the CDR3 is TGCAGCGTTGAAAGAGTGGCAGGGAATGAGCAGTTCTTC.

This clone was seen just once. V gene TRBV5-1 combines with J gene TRBJ2-5; D gene uncertain. The DNA end favors TRBJ2-7, so the J call may be wrong. Germline V CDR1 and CDR2: SGHRS, YFSETQ. The CDR3 contains 14 residues. In DNA, the CDR3 is TGCGCCAGCAGCTCCCTCTTAGGCTCCTACGAGCAGTACTTC. This encodes CASSSLLGSYEQYF.

V and J are TRBV29-1 and TRBJ2-2, with 7 nucleotides matching TRBD1. The CDR3 covers 13 residues. With 7 bases clipped from V and 3 bases from J, the junction kept 5 bases outside the gene matches. Germline V lookup: CDR1 SQVTM, CDR2 ANQGSEA. Written as DNA, the CDR3 is TGCAGCGGTAGGGGGCTTGACACCGGGGAGCTGTTTTTT. Amino acids: CSGRGLDTGELFF.

This clone appeared once. The chain joins TRBV18 to TRBJ2-5; D is unresolved. This CDR3 comprises 16 residues. Deletions cut 0 bases from V and 5 bases from J, with 16 bases between. From germline, CDR1 is KGHSH and CDR2 LQKENI. The CDR3 sequence is CASSPPPLVVMETQYF. CDR3 coding DNA: TGTGCCAGCTCACCACCTCCGCTAGTTGTCATGGAGACCCAGTACTTC.

The V gene is TRBV10-1, the J gene TRBJ2-3; TRBD2 matches 9 bases. The V segment lost 2 bases and the J segment 3 bases; nucleotides outside the gene matches: 9. Germline CDR1 WNHNN, CDR2 SYGVQD (reference sequence). The CDR3 totals 17 residues. CDR3 in DNA: TGCGCCAGCAGTGAGAAATATGGTCTAGCGGGAACAGATACGCAGTATTTT. It yields the protein CASSEKYGLAGTDTQYF.